Below, 13 T cell receptor beta chains from the same sample are listed, as sequenced in a study of blood T cell repertoires in COVID-19. This table comes from immunoSEQ multiplex PCR, and its TCRdb copy is limited to in-frame clones, with some not included. Here the sample spans around 200,000 clones, about 85% being singletons. Material for sequencing was peripheral blood. These receptor sequences come from a woman older than 75 with acute or convalescent COVID-19.

The rearrangement joins TRBV6-5 to TRBJ2-6, with 9 bases matching TRBD1. J gave up 1 base and V 8 bases, and 3 bases lay outside the gene matches. The CDR3 totals 15 residues. The germline gives CDR1 MNHEY, CDR2 SVGAGI. This CDR3 is CASHDRGSGANVLTF. CDR3 in DNA: TGTGCCAGCCATGACAGGGGGTCTGGGGCCAACGTCCTGACTTTC.

The gene calls are TRBV6-2 or TRBV6-3 and TRBJ2-5; 15 nucleotides agree with TRBD2. With 5 bases clipped from V and 4 bases from J, the junction kept 2 bases outside the gene matches. Germline CDR1 reads MNHEY; CDR2 reads SVGEGT. The CDR3 runs 15 residues. CDR3 in amino acids: CASSRTSGGGETQYF. CDR3 coding DNA: TGTGCCAGCAGTCGGACTAGCGGGGGGGGAGAGACCCAGTACTTC.

This chain joins TRBV12-3 or TRBV12-4 and TRBJ2-1; TRBD2 might be the D (6 bases). The CDR3 loop spans 12 amino acids. V was clipped by 3 bases and J by 10 bases, with 10 bases between them. CDR3 in amino acids: CASSFGDFEQFF. The CDR3 region has the DNA TGTGCCAGCAGTTTTGGGGACTTCGAGCAGTTCTTC.

The gene calls are TRBV7-9 and TRBJ1-1, with 7 bases fitting TRBD1. Germline V gene data show CDR1 as SEHNR and CDR2 as FQNEAQ (reference sequence). The V gene end was trimmed by 5 bases and the J gene end by 0 bases; junction bases not matched to a gene: 9. This CDR3 has 16 residues. CDR3 nucleotides: TGTGCCAGCAGCCCTTGGGACAGAAACTTGAACACTGAAGCTTTCTTT. Its translation: CASSPWDRNLNTEAFF. Full variable domain (outside the CDR3, taken from reference TRBV7-9 and TRBJ1-1): DTGVSQNPRHKITKRGQNVTFRCDPISEHNRLYWYRQTLGQGPEFLTYFQNEAQLEKSRLLSDRFSAERPKGSFSTLEIQRTEQGDSAMYLCASSPWDRNLNTEAFFGQGTRLTVV.

This clone was picked up a small number of times. V gene TRBV19 combines with J gene TRBJ1-1; no definite D call. This CDR3 is built from 14 residues. CDR1 is LNHDA and CDR2 is SQIVND in the germline V gene (reference sequence). Trimming pared 4 bases from V and 1 base from J, leaving 10 bases between. The CDR3 DNA follows: TGTGCCAGTAGTAACCAGGCGCCGAACACTGAAGCTTTCTTT. Protein product: CASSNQAPNTEAFF.

This chain uses TRBV6-5 with TRBJ1-5; the match to TRBD1 covers 7 bases. The CDR3 is made up of 15 amino acids. CDR1 is MNHEY, CDR2 SVGAGI, per germline. V trimming: 5 bases; J trimming: 1 base; junction bases outside the gene matches: 5. The CDR3 here is CASSRDSWSNQPQHF. The CDR3 bases are TGTGCCAGCAGTCGGGACAGCTGGAGCAATCAGCCCCAGCATTTT.

The V call is TRBV19, the J call TRBJ1-5, with D possibly being TRBD1 (6 bases). V was clipped by 6 bases and J by 0 bases, with 15 bases between them. The CDR3 loop spans 16 amino acids. Germline V gene sequence: CDR1 LNHDA, CDR2 SQIVND (reference sequence). The CDR3 here is CASSDRGGVSNQPQHF. The CDR3 DNA sequence: TGTGCCAGTAGCGACCGGGGGGGCGTTAGCAATCAGCCCCAGCATTTT. The whole variable domain, remainder taken from reference TRBV19 and TRBJ1-5, is DGGITQSPKYLFRKEGQNVTLSCEQNLNHDAMYWYRQDPGQGLRLIYYSQIVNDFQKGDIAEGYSVSREKKESFPLTVTSAQKNPTAFYLCASSDRGGVSNQPQHFGDGTRLSIL.

This sequence joins TRBV3-1 (or the pseudogene TRBV3-2) and TRBJ2-5, with a possible D match to TRBD2 (6 bases). The CDR3 has 14 residues. The V end lost 4 bases, the J end lost 0 bases, and 9 bases lay between the germline ends. The germline gives CDR1 LGHDT, CDR2 YNNKEL (reference sequence). CDR3: CASSRGVYQETQYF. As DNA, the CDR3 is TGTGCCAGCAGCCGCGGGGTGTACCAAGAGACCCAGTACTTC.

The V and J genes are TRBV7-2 and TRBJ2-3; the D is unclear. Germline V gene data show CDR1 as SGHTA and CDR2 as FQGNSA. V dropped 4 bases and J dropped 3 bases, with 2 bases sitting between them. This CDR3 spans 11 amino acids. This CDR3 is CASSSTDTQYF. DNA of the CDR3: TGTGCCAGCAGCTCGACAGATACGCAGTATTTT.

The J gene is TRBJ1-2, the V gene TRBV13, with TRBD1 identical over 9 bases. Germline CDR1 is PRHDT and CDR2 is FYEKMQ (reference sequence). Trimming took 6 bases from V and 3 from J; bases not matched to a gene: 5. The CDR3 has 14 amino acids. The CDR3 DNA sequence: TGTGCCAGCAGTTTATGGACAGGGGACTATGGCTACACCTTC. The encoded protein is CASSLWTGDYGYTF.

The chain combines TRBV9 with TRBJ2-6, with 11 bases matching TRBD1. This CDR3 is 17 amino acids long. Germline V gives CDR1 SGDLS, CDR2 YYNGEE. The junction had 2 bases not matched to a gene; V was cut back by 0 bases and J by 3 bases. CDR3 coding DNA: TGTGCCAGCAGCGTAGTGGGACAGGGGGTTGGGGCCAACGTCCTGACTTTC. Amino acid sequence: CASSVVGQGVGANVLTF. Supplemented by reference TRBV9 and TRBJ2-6, the full variable domain reads DSGVTQTPKHLITATGQRVTLRCSPRSGDLSVYWYQQSLDQGLQFLIQYYNGEERAKGNILERFSAQQFPDLHSELNLSSLELGDSALYFCASSVVGQGVGANVLTFGAGSRLTVL.

This chain links TRBV13 with TRBJ1-4, with TRBD1 identical over 9 bases. V lost 8 bases to trimming and J lost 7 bases; unmatched junction nucleotides: 8. CDR1 and CDR2 (germline): PRHDT, FYEKMQ (reference sequence). The CDR3 covers 14 residues. This CDR3 is CASARDRASEKLFF. The CDR3 DNA reads TGTGCCAGCGCTCGGGACAGGGCGAGTGAAAAACTGTTTTTT. The whole variable domain, remainder taken from reference TRBV13 and TRBJ1-4, is AAGVIQSPRHLIKEKRETATLKCYPIPRHDTVYWYQQGPGQDPQFLISFYEKMQSDKGSIPDRFSAQQFSDYHSELNMSSLELGDSALYFCASARDRASEKLFFGSGTQLSVL.

The genes are TRBV5-6 and TRBJ1-3; TRBD1 matches 8 bases. This CDR3 comprises 14 residues. After removal of 4 bases from V and 7 bases from J, the junction contained 7 bases not matched to a gene. Germline V gene data show CDR1 as SGHDT and CDR2 as YYEEEE. The CDR3 loop reads CASSRQGRWNTIYF. CDR3 nucleotide sequence: TGTGCCAGCAGCAGACAGGGGAGGTGGAACACCATATATTTT.